The rows below give T cell receptor beta chains drawn from one sample of a study of T cell changes during pregnancy in multiple sclerosis. Data came from immunoSEQ multiplex PCR; TCRdb stores just in-frame clones and leaves some out. The sample has about 39,000 clones; about 90% are singletons. Sequenced here: CD4+ T cells from peripheral blood mononuclear cells, sampled in the third trimester of pregnancy. Receptor source: a female donor in good health, enrolled as a control in a pregnancy study. CDR3s include the opening cysteine and the closing phenylalanine or tryptophan. Each record gives: J gene, V gene, D gene, clone size, CDR3 DNA, CDR3 protein. The D gene is left open where the match is weak. Size is omitted from some rows. Given values are once, few, many or a class for expanded clones.

j_call: TRBJ1-2; v_call: TRBV7-2; d_call: TRBD1; clone_size: few; cdr3_nt: TGTGCCAGCAGTCGGGACAGGGACAGCCTCTATGGCTACACCTTC; cdr3_aa: CASSRDRDSLYGYTF
j_call: TRBJ2-1; v_call: TRBV6-5; d_call: TRBD2; clone_size: few; cdr3_nt: TGTGCCAGCAGTTCCCGGACTAGCGGGAACAATGAGCAGTTCTTC; cdr3_aa: CASSSRTSGNNEQFF
j_call: TRBJ2-3; v_call: TRBV28; d_call: TRBD2; clone_size: .; cdr3_nt: TGTGCCAGCACACCTAGCGGGGGCTGGTGGGCAGATACGCAGTATTTT; cdr3_aa: CASTPSGGWWADTQYF
j_call: TRBJ1-4; v_call: TRBV5-1; d_call: .; clone_size: .; cdr3_nt: TGCGCCAGCAGTTCCGCGGGCGTTGAAAAACTGTTTTTT; cdr3_aa: CASSSAGVEKLFF
j_call: TRBJ2-7; v_call: TRBV19; d_call: TRBD1; clone_size: once; cdr3_nt: TGTGCCAGTAGTATCTCACAGGGGGATACCTACGAGCAGTACTTC; cdr3_aa: CASSISQGDTYEQYF
j_call: TRBJ2-2; v_call: TRBV4-1; d_call: TRBD1; clone_size: .; cdr3_nt: TGCGCCAGCAGCCAAGGGGACAGGGGAGACACCGGGGAGCTGTTTTTT; cdr3_aa: CASSQGDRGDTGELFF
j_call: TRBJ1-5; v_call: TRBV5-6; d_call: .; clone_size: .; cdr3_nt: TGTGCCAGCAGCTTGAATCGGGGGGCATATAGCAATCAGCCCCAGCATTTT; cdr3_aa: CASSLNRGAYSNQPQHF
j_call: TRBJ1-5; v_call: TRBV29-1; d_call: .; clone_size: .; cdr3_nt: TGCAGCGTCTTAACAGGGAGCAATCAGCCCCAGCATTTT; cdr3_aa: CSVLTGSNQPQHF
j_call: TRBJ2-7; v_call: TRBV27; d_call: TRBD1; clone_size: .; cdr3_nt: TGTGCCAGCGGCTACAGGGGCCCCTACGAGCAGTACTTC; cdr3_aa: CASGYRGPYEQYF
j_call: TRBJ2-2; v_call: TRBV28; d_call: .; clone_size: once; cdr3_nt: TGTGCCAGCAGTTCCGACAGGTCGGTGAATTCCGGGGAGCTGTTTTTT; cdr3_aa: CASSSDRSVNSGELFF
j_call: TRBJ1-2; v_call: TRBV18; d_call: TRBD1; clone_size: few; cdr3_nt: TGTGCCAGCTCACCCGGGACAGCGATCAATGGCTACACCTTC; cdr3_aa: CASSPGTAINGYTF
j_call: TRBJ1-2; v_call: TRBV5-1; d_call: .; clone_size: .; cdr3_nt: TGCGCCAGCAGCGTCGGGACTCTAGGCGGGTATGGCTACACCTTC; cdr3_aa: CASSVGTLGGYGYTF
j_call: TRBJ2-7; v_call: TRBV7-8; d_call: .; clone_size: .; cdr3_nt: TGTGCCAGCAGCGACGTCGGGGGATCCTACGAGCAGTACTTC; cdr3_aa: CASSDVGGSYEQYF
j_call: TRBJ1-1; v_call: TRBV7-2; d_call: .; clone_size: .; cdr3_nt: TGTGCCAGCAGCTTGTGGGCAATGAACACTGAAGCTTTCTTT; cdr3_aa: CASSLWAMNTEAFF
j_call: TRBJ2-7; v_call: TRBV14; d_call: TRBD2; clone_size: .; cdr3_nt: TGTGCCAGCAGCCCCCCGCCCGGGACTAGCGGGATCAAGACCTACGAGCAGTACTTC; cdr3_aa: CASSPPPGTSGIKTYEQYF
j_call: TRBJ2-7; v_call: TRBV9; d_call: TRBD2; clone_size: .; cdr3_nt: TGTGCCAGCAGCGTATCGGCGGGGGGCTCCTACGAGCAGTACTTC; cdr3_aa: CASSVSAGGSYEQYF
j_call: TRBJ1-1; v_call: TRBV29-1; d_call: TRBD1; clone_size: .; cdr3_nt: TGCAGCGTGCGTGGACAGGGGAACACTGAAGCTTTCTTT; cdr3_aa: CSVRGQGNTEAFF
j_call: TRBJ2-7; v_call: TRBV2; d_call: TRBD1; clone_size: .; cdr3_nt: TGTGCCAGCACCATGGCTAAAACAGGGGGAAGGTACGAGCAGTACTTC; cdr3_aa: CASTMAKTGGRYEQYF
j_call: TRBJ2-1; v_call: TRBV2; d_call: TRBD2; clone_size: .; cdr3_nt: TGTGCCAGCACGTTACGGGGGGGCCTGAATGAGCAGTTCTTC; cdr3_aa: CASTLRGGLNEQFF
j_call: TRBJ1-4; v_call: TRBV5-6; d_call: .; clone_size: .; cdr3_nt: TGTGCCAGCAGCTTTGGACTGGTGAATGAAAAACTGTTTTTT; cdr3_aa: CASSFGLVNEKLFF
j_call: TRBJ2-3; v_call: TRBV4-2; d_call: TRBD2; clone_size: .; cdr3_nt: TGTGCCAGCAGCCAAGATCACTGGGCGGGGGGGCCGGATACGCAGTATTTT; cdr3_aa: CASSQDHWAGGPDTQYF
j_call: TRBJ1-2; v_call: TRBV5-1; d_call: TRBD1; clone_size: .; cdr3_nt: TGCGCCAGCTCGGAGGTACAGGGGGCTGTCTATGGCTACACCTTC; cdr3_aa: CASSEVQGAVYGYTF
j_call: TRBJ1-3; v_call: TRBV7-2; d_call: .; clone_size: .; cdr3_nt: TGTGCCAGCAGATTTAGCGGGGTAGGAAACACCATATATTTT; cdr3_aa: CASRFSGVGNTIYF
j_call: TRBJ1-1; v_call: TRBV6-6; d_call: TRBD1; clone_size: .; cdr3_nt: TGTGCCAGCAGCCCGAGTCCAGGGGGTATCACTGAAGCTTTCTTT; cdr3_aa: CASSPSPGGITEAFF
j_call: TRBJ2-7; v_call: TRBV7-2; d_call: .; clone_size: .; cdr3_nt: TGTGCCAGCAGCTTAGTCCGGGCGGGGGAGCAGTACTTC; cdr3_aa: CASSLVRAGEQYF
j_call: TRBJ2-7; v_call: TRBV15; d_call: .; clone_size: once; cdr3_nt: TGTGCCACCAGCAGGGCGGGGACAGTGGCCTACGAGCAGTACTTC; cdr3_aa: CATSRAGTVAYEQYF
j_call: TRBJ2-3; v_call: TRBV5-1; d_call: .; clone_size: once; cdr3_nt: TGCGCCAGCAGCTTAAACCCCCAGGGCACAGATACGCAGTATTTT; cdr3_aa: CASSLNPQGTDTQYF
j_call: TRBJ2-1; v_call: TRBV10-2; d_call: .; clone_size: once; cdr3_nt: TGCGCCAGCAGTGAGCGTGTCCCCTCCAATGAGCAGTTCTTC; cdr3_aa: CASSERVPSNEQFF
j_call: TRBJ2-5; v_call: TRBV7-9; d_call: .; clone_size: .; cdr3_nt: TGTGCCAGCAGCCGCGGAGAGACCCAGTACTTC; cdr3_aa: CASSRGETQYF
j_call: TRBJ1-5; v_call: TRBV28; d_call: .; clone_size: .; cdr3_nt: TGTGCCAGCAGGGGCAACCATCAGCCCCAGCATTTT; cdr3_aa: CASRGNHQPQHF
j_call: TRBJ1-1; v_call: TRBV19; d_call: .; clone_size: .; cdr3_nt: TGTGCCAGTAGTATTGGAGGAGGCACTGAAGCTTTCTTT; cdr3_aa: CASSIGGGTEAFF
j_call: TRBJ1-2; v_call: TRBV13; d_call: TRBD1; clone_size: .; cdr3_nt: TGTGCCAGCAGCTTAGTGGTGACAGGGAACTATGGCTACACCTTC; cdr3_aa: CASSLVVTGNYGYTF
j_call: TRBJ2-5; v_call: TRBV6-1; d_call: TRBD1; clone_size: .; cdr3_nt: TGTGCCAGTTATAACAGGGGGCGCCAAGAGACCCAGTACTTC; cdr3_aa: CASYNRGRQETQYF
j_call: TRBJ2-2; v_call: TRBV2; d_call: TRBD2; clone_size: once; cdr3_nt: TGTGCCAGCAGGGGGACTAGCGGGAGGTACACCGGGGAGCTGTTTTTT; cdr3_aa: CASRGTSGRYTGELFF
j_call: TRBJ1-5; v_call: TRBV30; d_call: .; clone_size: .; cdr3_nt: TGTGCCTGGAGTGTACGAAGGGAGCAGCCCCAGCATTTT; cdr3_aa: CAWSVRREQPQHF
j_call: TRBJ1-6; v_call: TRBV2; d_call: TRBD1; clone_size: .; cdr3_nt: TGTGCCAGCAGTGGGGTCCAGGGGGCTGGGGGTGCACCCCTCCACTTT; cdr3_aa: CASSGVQGAGGAPLHF
j_call: TRBJ1-1; v_call: TRBV5-1; d_call: TRBD1; clone_size: .; cdr3_nt: TGCGCCAGCAGCTTGGACCGGGACAGGGGAAGCGAATTCACTGAAGCTTTCTTT; cdr3_aa: CASSLDRDRGSEFTEAFF
j_call: TRBJ2-5; v_call: TRBV29-1; d_call: TRBD1; clone_size: .; cdr3_nt: TGCAGCGTCGCCCACGGACAGGGATTGAGGAACCAAGAGACCCAGTACTTC; cdr3_aa: CSVAHGQGLRNQETQYF
j_call: TRBJ2-7; v_call: TRBV6-1; d_call: TRBD1; clone_size: once; cdr3_nt: TGTGCCAGCATCTCCGGGACAGCCTCCTACGAGCAGTACTTC; cdr3_aa: CASISGTASYEQYF
j_call: TRBJ2-1; v_call: TRBV5-1; d_call: TRBD2; clone_size: .; cdr3_nt: TGCGCCAGCAGCCTCACTAGCGGGATATACAATGAGCAGTTCTTC; cdr3_aa: CASSLTSGIYNEQFF
j_call: TRBJ2-2; v_call: TRBV9; d_call: .; clone_size: .; cdr3_nt: TGTGCCAGCAGCCCCAGACTAGTTTCCGGGGAGCTGTTTTTT; cdr3_aa: CASSPRLVSGELFF
j_call: TRBJ2-1; v_call: TRBV11-2; d_call: TRBD2; clone_size: once; cdr3_nt: TGTGCCAGCAGCTTAGGACCGGGGACTAGTAAGCAGTTCTTC; cdr3_aa: CASSLGPGTSKQFF
j_call: TRBJ2-2; v_call: TRBV5-1; d_call: .; clone_size: .; cdr3_nt: TGCGCCAGCAGCCCAAGGTCGGAGTCGACCGGGGAGCTGTTTTTT; cdr3_aa: CASSPRSESTGELFF
j_call: TRBJ1-2; v_call: TRBV10-2; d_call: .; clone_size: .; cdr3_nt: TGCGCCAGCAGTGAGTCCCTCTACCTGGTGAAAGCTAACTATGGCTACACCTTC; cdr3_aa: CASSESLYLVKANYGYTF
j_call: TRBJ2-2; v_call: TRBV30; d_call: TRBD1; clone_size: .; cdr3_nt: TGTGCCCAAAGGGCCGGACAGGGGGGACTCGGGGAGCTGTTTTTT; cdr3_aa: CAQRAGQGGLGELFF
j_call: TRBJ2-7; v_call: TRBV30; d_call: .; clone_size: .; cdr3_nt: TGTGCCTGGAGGACAGGGAGGTCCTACGAGCAGTACTTC; cdr3_aa: CAWRTGRSYEQYF
j_call: TRBJ2-5; v_call: TRBV18; d_call: TRBD2; clone_size: .; cdr3_nt: TGTGCCAGCTCACCCCTCAGCGGGGGGACTCAAGAGACCCAGTACTTC; cdr3_aa: CASSPLSGGTQETQYF
j_call: TRBJ2-1; v_call: TRBV29-1; d_call: .; clone_size: .; cdr3_nt: TGCAGCGTTGATTACGGCGCCAGGAATGAGCAGTTCTTC; cdr3_aa: CSVDYGARNEQFF
j_call: TRBJ1-5; v_call: TRBV5-4; d_call: .; clone_size: .; cdr3_nt: TGTGCCAGCAGCCTCTCGGGTGGCAATCAGCCCCAGCATTTT; cdr3_aa: CASSLSGGNQPQHF
j_call: TRBJ2-1; v_call: TRBV4-1; d_call: TRBD1; clone_size: .; cdr3_nt: TGCGCCAGCAGCGGCCGGGACAGGGACAATGAGCAGTTCTTC; cdr3_aa: CASSGRDRDNEQFF
j_call: TRBJ2-3; v_call: TRBV29-1; d_call: .; clone_size: .; cdr3_nt: TGCAGCGTTCTCGTTCTGAGCACAGATACGCAGTATTTT; cdr3_aa: CSVLVLSTDTQYF
j_call: TRBJ2-1; v_call: TRBV11-3; d_call: TRBD2; clone_size: .; cdr3_nt: TGTGCCAGCAGCCGGCCGGGAGGAACTAATGAGCAGTTCTTC; cdr3_aa: CASSRPGGTNEQFF
j_call: TRBJ2-7; v_call: TRBV11-2; d_call: .; clone_size: .; cdr3_nt: TGTGCCAGCAGCTTAGGTTTTAGCTCCTACGAGCAGTACTTC; cdr3_aa: CASSLGFSSYEQYF
j_call: TRBJ2-1; v_call: TRBV28; d_call: TRBD1; clone_size: .; cdr3_nt: TGTGCCAGCAGTACGGGACAGACTCCGAGGCATGAGCAGTTCTTC; cdr3_aa: CASSTGQTPRHEQFF
j_call: TRBJ2-3; v_call: TRBV7-8; d_call: TRBD2; clone_size: .; cdr3_nt: TGTGCCAGCAGCTTAGGAGGTGGACTAGCAGATACGCAGTATTTT; cdr3_aa: CASSLGGGLADTQYF
j_call: TRBJ2-5; v_call: TRBV9; d_call: .; clone_size: .; cdr3_nt: TGTGCCAGCAGCACGGAGGGGGGAGGGCCCAGAGAGACCCAGTACTTC; cdr3_aa: CASSTEGGGPRETQYF
j_call: TRBJ2-1; v_call: TRBV11-3; d_call: TRBD2; clone_size: .; cdr3_nt: TGTGCCAGCAGCTCGGGGGGATCGGGCGTTAGTAACAATGAGCAGTTCTTC; cdr3_aa: CASSSGGSGVSNNEQFF
j_call: TRBJ2-2; v_call: TRBV11-2; d_call: .; clone_size: once; cdr3_nt: TGTGCCAGCAGCCTGGCGGGACTGGGGAACACCGGGGAGCTGTTTTTT; cdr3_aa: CASSLAGLGNTGELFF
j_call: TRBJ2-2; v_call: TRBV7-2; d_call: TRBD2; clone_size: .; cdr3_nt: TGTGCCAGCAGCTTAGCGCCGGCGACTAGCTCGGAGCTGTTTTTT; cdr3_aa: CASSLAPATSSELFF